Given below is one T cell receptor beta chain in context. Using immunoSEQ multiplex PCR, the repertoire was profiled, and TCRdb retains in-frame clones only, with some absent. The sample has around 140,000 clones, 75% to 95% seen once. This sample was included in a study of T cell responses to AZD1222 COVID-19 vaccine. Germline V gene data show CDR1 as SGDLS and CDR2 as YYNGEE. V lost 2 bases to trimming and J lost 2 bases, with 8 bases between them. The CDR3 is 13 amino acids. This rearrangement joins TRBV9 to TRBJ2-7; a weak D match, TRBD1 (5 bases). Material: peripheral blood, obtained 28 days after the second AZD1222 dose. The clonotype comes from an adult who received the AZD1222 COVID-19 vaccine. The chain's CDR3 is CASSVTDTYEQYF. The CDR3 DNA reads as TGTGCCAGCAGCGTGACAGATACCTACGAGCAGTACTTC.